This is a list of T cell receptor beta chains from one sample in a study of Ad26.COV2.S vaccination and SARS-CoV-2 variants. This table comes from immunoSEQ multiplex PCR, and its TCRdb copy is limited to in-frame clones, with some not included. The repertoire has fewer than 500,000 clones, 90% of them found once; the top ten carry roughly 4.3%. Source: peripheral blood, taken in a trial of Ad26.COV2.S vaccine versus placebo. Receptor source: a person between 18 and 65 years old who received the Ad26.COV2.S COVID-19 vaccine or a placebo. The CDR3 runs from the conserved cysteine through the conserved F or W. D genes are given only for firm matches. Rows give clone size only sometimes, using once, few, many, or a class for an expanded clone.

J gene	D gene	V gene	clone size	CDR3 DNA	CDR3 protein
TRBJ2-7	-	TRBV7-9	-	TGTGCCAGCAGCACCTTAGCGATACACAACTACGAGCAGTACTTC	CASSTLAIHNYEQYF
TRBJ2-5	-	TRBV7-9	-	TGTGCCAGCAGCTTTTCAGGGTTGGAAGAGACCCAGTACTTC	CASSFSGLEETQYF
TRBJ2-7	-	TRBV6-2/TRBV6-3	once	TGTGCCAGCAGTTACTTAGGTAGCGGTCCCTACGAGCAGTACTTC	CASSYLGSGPYEQYF
TRBJ2-2	-	TRBV9	-	TGTGCCAGCAGCGTAGCTGGATGGGGGAACACCGGGGAGCTGTTTTTT	CASSVAGWGNTGELFF
TRBJ2-1	TRBD2	TRBV13	-	TGTGCCAGCAGCTCCGGGACTAGCGGGTACAATGAGCAGTTCTTC	CASSSGTSGYNEQFF
TRBJ2-3	-	TRBV20-1	-	TGCAGTGCTAGTAACCGACGGGAGAGCACAGATACGCAGTATTTT	CSASNRRESTDTQYF
TRBJ1-2	-	TRBV7-9	-	TGTGCCAGCAGTCAGACGGGGGTAGGCTACACCTTC	CASSQTGVGYTF
TRBJ2-5	-	TRBV3-1/TRBV3-2	-	TGTGCCAGCAGCCAAGGGGTACAAGAGACCCAGTACTTC	CASSQGVQETQYF
TRBJ2-2	-	TRBV7-2	-	TGTGCCAGCAGCTTACGAGGTTTGGGGATCGGGGAGCTGTTTTTT	CASSLRGLGIGELFF
TRBJ1-5	TRBD1	TRBV6-5	-	TGTGCCAGCAGCGGGACAGTCAATCAGCCCCAGCATTTT	CASSGTVNQPQHF
TRBJ2-1	TRBD2	TRBV4-3	-	TGCGCCAGCAGCCAAGGCCTCCCTATAGCGGGCAATGAGCAGTTCTTC	CASSQGLPIAGNEQFF
TRBJ2-2	-	TRBV5-1	-	TGCGCCAGCAGCTTGGTACCGGCCACCGGGGAGCTGTTTTTT	CASSLVPATGELFF
TRBJ2-5	-	TRBV5-1	once	TGCGCCAGCAGCCCCGGGTCAAGGGAGACCCAGTACTTC	CASSPGSRETQYF
TRBJ2-6	TRBD2	TRBV6-1	-	TGTGCCAGCAGTGATAGCGGGAGGGGGGCCAACGTCCTGACTTTC	CASSDSGRGANVLTF
TRBJ2-3	-	TRBV9	-	TGTGCCAGCAGCGTAGGCGGGCGGGGCACCACAGATACGCAGTATTTT	CASSVGGRGTTDTQYF
TRBJ1-1	-	TRBV27	-	TGTGCCAGCAGTTTATCCCCGGACAGCCTATCGGTTGACACTGAAGCTTTCTTT	CASSLSPDSLSVDTEAFF
TRBJ2-7	-	TRBV5-6	-	TGTGCCAGCAAGGACTGGGGCAGTTTTGTTCTCGAGCAGTACTTC	CASKDWGSFVLEQYF
TRBJ1-2	-	TRBV7-2	-	TGTGCCAGCAGCCCAAGAGGGAACTATGGCTACACCTTC	CASSPRGNYGYTF
TRBJ1-6	TRBD1	TRBV5-3	-	TGTGCCAGATGGGAAGGGGGCGGAAATTCACCCCTCCACTTT	CARWEGGGNSPLHF
TRBJ2-1	-	TRBV5-6	once	TGTGCCAGCAGCGGAGGGGTGTCCTACAATGAGCAGTTCTTC	CASSGGVSYNEQFF
TRBJ2-3	TRBD1	TRBV12-5	-	TGTGCTAGTGCCAAACTCGGACAGGGTCAAACAGATACGCAGTATTTT	CASAKLGQGQTDTQYF
TRBJ2-7	-	TRBV2	-	TGTGCCAGCAACAGGAGGGCTTCGACCCTCTACGAGCAGTACTTC	CASNRRASTLYEQYF
TRBJ2-7	TRBD1	TRBV7-2	-	TGTGCCAGCAGCCGGACAGGGGTGTCCTACGAGCAGTACTTC	CASSRTGVSYEQYF
TRBJ1-2	-	TRBV27	-	TGTGCCAGCAGCCTCAACCGGGAGATCTATGGCTACACCTTC	CASSLNREIYGYTF
TRBJ1-2	-	TRBV11-2	-	TGTGCCAGCAGCCTACAGGGCAATAACTATGGCTACACCTTC	CASSLQGNNYGYTF
TRBJ2-1	-	TRBV2	-	TGTGCCAGCAGTAGAGACAGGTCGTACAATGAGCAGTTCTTC	CASSRDRSYNEQFF
TRBJ2-3	-	TRBV13	-	TGTGCCAGCAGCTTAGGCTCATTGGAGCGGGCCTCCACAGATACGCAGTATTTT	CASSLGSLERASTDTQYF
TRBJ1-2	-	TRBV28	-	TGTGCCAGCAGTTTGGCAGGCTATGCGAGCTACACCTTC	CASSLAGYASYTF
TRBJ2-7	TRBD2	TRBV5-1	-	TGCGCCAGCAGCTTCGGCGGGAGAGGCAACGAGCAGTACTTC	CASSFGGRGNEQYF
TRBJ1-5	-	TRBV30	-	TGTGCCTGGAGTACCCGACAGGAGGATCAGCCCCAGCATTTT	CAWSTRQEDQPQHF
TRBJ2-1	TRBD1	TRBV13	-	TGTGCCAGCAGCCTCCGGGACAGGGGGTTTGATGAGCAGTTCTTC	CASSLRDRGFDEQFF
TRBJ2-2	-	TRBV7-3	few	TGTGCCAGCAGCTTACAAAGCGGGCGGAACACCGGGGAGCTGTTTTTT	CASSLQSGRNTGELFF
TRBJ2-7	TRBD2	TRBV11-3	few	TGTGCCAGCAGCCCCGGGCGCGGGAGTCCCGAGCAGTACTTC	CASSPGRGSPEQYF
TRBJ2-1	-	TRBV2	-	TGTGCCAGGTCGGCGGGCCTCTCCTACAATGAGCAGTTCTTC	CARSAGLSYNEQFF
TRBJ2-2	-	TRBV28	-	TGTGCCACCAACTCCAACACCGGGGAGCTGTTTTTT	CATNSNTGELFF
TRBJ2-7	-	TRBV18	-	TGTGCCAGCTCACCACCGCACAGCCCCACGCCCCAGGAGCAGTACTTC	CASSPPHSPTPQEQYF
TRBJ2-7	-	TRBV6-5	-	TGTGCCAGCAGGGGGGATAGCGAGCAGTACTTC	CASRGDSEQYF
TRBJ1-6	TRBD1	TRBV6-6	-	TGTGCCAGCAGTTATAGGCAGGGGGTTAGGTCACCCCTCCACTTT	CASSYRQGVRSPLHF
TRBJ2-7	-	TRBV4-2	-	TGTGCCAGCAGCCAAGAATCTTCAGGACGGAAGTACGAGCAGTACTTC	CASSQESSGRKYEQYF
TRBJ2-1	-	TRBV7-2	-	TGTGCCAGCAGCTTAGGGGGGGCAGGGGCTCCGTTCTTC	CASSLGGAGAPFF